These T cell receptor beta chains were read from a single sample in a study of shared clonotypes between healthy human individuals. Here immunoSEQ multiplex PCR was the method, and the copy in TCRdb shows in-frame clones only, minus some. Among approximately 2.5 million clones listed, 85% to 95% were seen once. Material: naive CD4+ T cells sorted from blood. The receptors come from a young man in good health. The CDR3 runs from the conserved cysteine through the conserved F or W.

TRBV29-1	TRBJ2-3	CSVAPRTGGVSDTQYF
TRBV11-2	TRBJ1-2	CASSSWGFGYTF
TRBV9	TRBJ2-6	CASSVGAGVGAGANVLTF
TRBV10-2	TRBJ1-2	CASSEAGNYGYTF
TRBV18	TRBJ2-1	CASSPRILADYNEQFF
TRBV7-6	TRBJ1-6	CASSLVRIGLGSYNSPLHF
TRBV6-5	TRBJ1-2	CASREGYEGYTF
TRBV28	TRBJ2-5	CASSPLETQYF
TRBV2	TRBJ1-1	CASSESGMTTEAFF
TRBV6-6	TRBJ1-1	CASSSSMGTEAFF